The 15 T cell receptor beta chains below all came from one sample that was sequenced in a study of blood T cells in healthy people across ages. Using a J-beta primer mix together with a sample-barcoded 5' primer, a second PCR was run for about 6 to 12 cycles. TCRdb re-called the 5' RACE reads with MiXCR, one entry per CDR3 protein. The sample consists of 550,000 to 650,000 distinct CDR3 sequences, roughly a quarter of them appearing once. The same data also went into a second study, on T cells of mothers and their children.

Sequencing was done on a sample of blood. These receptor sequences come from a boy aged 2 to 10 in good health.

The chain joins TRBV20-1 to TRBJ2-1; 7 nucleotides line up with TRBD2. With V trimmed by 1 base and J by 1 base, 4 bases remained unmatched. From germline, CDR1 is DFQATT and CDR2 SNEGSKA (reference sequence). The CDR3 length is 15 residues. This chain's CDR3 is CSARGPLASYNEQFF. The CDR3, as DNA: TGCAGTGCTAGAGGTCCACTAGCGTCCTACAATGAGCAGTTCTTC.

This clonotype showed up just once. This CDR3 is CASGWRPRTDTQYF. The CDR3 DNA reads TGTGCCAGCGGATGGCGCCCCCGCACAGATACGCAGTATTTT. The V call is TRBV12-3 or TRBV12-4, the J call TRBJ2-3; D gene uncertain. V gave up 8 bases and J gave up 1 base, with 13 bases separating them. This CDR3 has 14 residues.

V gene TRBV4-1 combines with J gene TRBJ2-2; no definite D call. Germline CDR1 is MGHRA and CDR2 is YSYEKL. V was pared by 0 bases and J by 3 bases, with 8 bases between. The CDR3 has 15 residues. The CDR3 nucleotides read TGCGCCAGCAGCCAAGAAAGGGAACACACCGGGGAGCTGTTTTTT. Its protein is CASSQEREHTGELFF.

There are a few counts of this clonotype. The V call is TRBV10-2, the J call TRBJ2-5; 9 bases fit TRBD1. The CDR3 has 15 amino acids. Germline lookup yields CDR1 WSHSY and CDR2 SAAADI. The V segment lost 2 bases and the J segment 0 bases; nucleotides outside the gene matches: 1. In DNA, the CDR3 is TGCGCCAGCAGTGAGGGGGACAGGGACCAAGAGACCCAGTACTTC. Amino acid sequence: CASSEGDRDQETQYF.

This clonotype was counted between two and nine times. CDR3: CASSFRGYTGELFF. CDR3 sequence (DNA): TGTGCCAGCAGCTTTCGGGGTTACACCGGGGAGCTGTTTTTT. The J gene is TRBJ2-2, the V gene TRBV7-8; D possibly corresponds to TRBD2 (5 bases). There are 14 residues in the CDR3. V lost 3 bases to trimming and J lost 3 bases, with 8 bases between them. CDR1 SGHVS and CDR2 FQNEAQ come from the germline V gene. Full variable domain (rest looked up from reference TRBV7-8 and TRBJ2-2): GAGVSQSPRYKVAKRGQDVALRCDPISGHVSLFWYQQALGQGPEFLTYFQNEAQLDKSGLPSDRFFAERPEGSVSTLKIQRTQQEDSAVYLCASSFRGYTGELFFGEGSRLTVL.

This clonotype was observed a few times. The chain is built from TRBV19 and TRBJ2-2, with TRBD1 as a possible D gene (6 bases). The CDR3 is 15 residues long. With 3 bases removed from V and 7 bases from J, the gap between germline ends came to 15 bases. Germline loops: CDR1 LNHDA, CDR2 SQIVND (reference sequence). CDR3 region: CASSMGAPRGGELFF. DNA of the CDR3: TGTGCCAGTAGTATGGGGGCCCCCCGTGGCGGGGAGCTGTTTTTT.

V usage is TRBV5-1 and J usage is TRBJ1-5; the match to TRBD1 covers 9 bases. The V gene's germline CDR1 is SGHRS and CDR2 YFSETQ. The CDR3 is 17 residues long. Trimming removed 4 bases from V and 1 base from J; junction bases left unmatched: 9. The CDR3 DNA reads TGCGCCAGCAGCCCCCGGGACAGGGAAAGGAGCAATCAGCCCCAGCATTTT. This gives the protein CASSPRDRERSNQPQHF.

The chain employs TRBV7-2 and TRBJ1-3, with no clear D. Trimming took off 8 bases at V and 0 bases at J, with 11 bases between the two ends. There are 14 residues in the CDR3. The germline V gene encodes CDR1 SGHTA and CDR2 FQGNSA. The CDR3 loop reads CASVPRSSGNTIYF. CDR3 nucleotides: TGTGCCAGCGTTCCAAGGAGCTCTGGAAACACCATATATTTT.

This clonotype appeared many times. The chain combines TRBV7-9 with TRBJ2-7; TRBD1 matches 10 bases. J lost 2 bases, V lost 3 bases, and 4 bases had no gene match. Germline V gene lookup returns CDR1 SEHNR and CDR2 FQNEAQ (reference sequence). CDR3 length: 15 amino acids. CDR3 loop: CASSLGTGEAYEQYF. The CDR3, as DNA: TGTGCCAGCAGCTTGGGGACAGGGGAGGCCTACGAGCAGTACTTC.

The rearrangement joins TRBV2 to TRBJ1-2; possibly TRBD1 for D (5 bases). Germline V gene sequence: CDR1 SNHLY, CDR2 FYNNEI. The CDR3 consists of 13 residues. The germline V and J ends were trimmed by 7 bases and 7 bases, with 16 bases remaining between them. This chain's CDR3 is CASILQGVVGYTF. In DNA, the CDR3 is TGTGCCAGCATCCTTCAGGGAGTGGTTGGCTACACCTTC.

This clonotype was picked up a small number of times. No DNA is shown, since the ends of the CDR3 on it are uncertain; the CDR3 is the one TCRdb lists. The chain recombines TRBV2 with TRBJ2-7; the table's D call TRBD1 went unverified against the DNA. CDR1 is SNHLY and CDR2 is FYNNEI in the germline V gene. The CDR3 length equals 12 residues, ends included. The CDR3 region is CASSVGQGAKYF.

V is TRBV18 and J is TRBJ1-1; D is unclear. Germline-derived CDR1 and CDR2 are KGHSH and LQKENI. V lost 1 base and J 3 bases, leaving 12 bases between the germline ends. The CDR3 runs to 15 residues. The DNA of the CDR3 is TGTGCCAGCTCACCACAATGGGGTGGGGACACTGAAGCTTTCTTT. Protein sequence: CASSPQWGGDTEAFF.

J is TRBJ1-3 and V is TRBV7-9; D gene uncertain. The ends were cut back, 8 bases at V and 9 bases at J, with 14 bases in the middle. The CDR3 runs 12 residues. Germline V gene data show CDR1 as SEHNR and CDR2 as FQNEAQ (reference sequence). The CDR3 sequence: CASVTRTGTIYF. The CDR3 nucleotides read TGTGCCAGCGTCACACGGACCGGCACCATATATTTT. The whole variable domain, filled in from reference TRBV7-9 and TRBJ1-3, reads DTGVSQNPRHKITKRGQNVTFRCDPISEHNRLYWYRQTLGQGPEFLTYFQNEAQLEKSRLLSDRFSAERPKGSFSTLEIQRTEQGDSAMYLCASVTRTGTIYFGEGSWLTVV.

J is TRBJ2-5 and V is TRBV20-1, with TRBD2 identical over 11 bases. TRBJ2-7 explains the end of the DNA better; the J call may be wrong. This CDR3 is 14 amino acids long. Germline V gene data show CDR1 as DFQATT and CDR2 as SNEGSKA (reference sequence). Here the CDR3 DNA reads TGCAGTGCTAGGTCCGGGACTAGCGGTTCCGAGCAGTACTTC. Its protein product is CSARSGTSGSEQYF.

This clonotype was counted only a few times. The CDR3 loop is CAAEAGDSYEQYF. The CDR3 bases are TGTGCCGCCGAGGCTGGGGATTCCTACGAGCAGTACTTC. The chain is built from TRBV7-9 and TRBJ2-7; no clear D. Germline CDR1 is SEHNR and CDR2 is FQNEAQ (reference sequence). The CDR3 is made up of 13 amino acids. With 11 bases removed from V and 1 base from J, the gap between germline ends came to 15 bases.